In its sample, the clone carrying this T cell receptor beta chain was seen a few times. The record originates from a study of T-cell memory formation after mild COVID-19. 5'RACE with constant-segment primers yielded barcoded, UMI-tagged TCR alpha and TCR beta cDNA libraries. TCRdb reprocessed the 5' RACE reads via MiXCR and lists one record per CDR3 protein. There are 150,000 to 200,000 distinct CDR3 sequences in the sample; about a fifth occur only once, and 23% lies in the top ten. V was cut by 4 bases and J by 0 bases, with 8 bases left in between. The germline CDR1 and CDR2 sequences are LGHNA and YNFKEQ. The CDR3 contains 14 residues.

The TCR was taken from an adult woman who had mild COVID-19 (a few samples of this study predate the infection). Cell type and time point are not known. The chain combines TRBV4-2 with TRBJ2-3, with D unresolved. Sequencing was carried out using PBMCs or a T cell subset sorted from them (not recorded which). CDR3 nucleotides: TGTGCCAGCAGCCCGATAGAGAGCACAGATACGCAGTATTTT. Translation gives CASSPIESTDTQYF.